The present T cell receptor (beta chain) was sequenced within a study of T cells in tuberculosis. Study-wide context: T cells were selected with CD1B tetramers loaded with glucose monomycolate.

After thawing and overnight rest, PBMC were stained with GMM-loaded CD1B tetramer, viability dye and anti-CD3 for sorting. CD1B tetramers were loaded with Rhodococcus equi-derived C32 glucose monomycolate. Before cryopreservation, the sorted PBMC lost their CD14-expressing monocytes. CDR1 and CDR2 (germline): LNHDA, SQIVND (reference sequence). The J segment lost 5 bases and the V segment lost 3 bases, leaving 12 bases of the junction unmatched. This CDR3 has 16 residues. Sequencing of TCR-alpha and TCR-beta chains was unpaired. Libraries were prepared by immunoSEQ multiplex PCR; TCRdb keeps only in-frame clonotypes and omits some of them. The table shows approximately 100,000 clones, with under 95% occurring only once. This clone was detected once.

The source is an adult woman with latent tuberculosis. Specimen: CD1b-GMM tetramer-negative cells sorted from PBMCs. This sequence joins TRBV19 and TRBJ2-7; 8 nucleotides align to TRBD2. This CDR3 is CASSISPPGGGNEQYF. The DNA for the CDR3 is TGTGCCAGTAGTATTTCCCCCCCCGGGGGGGGCAACGAGCAGTACTTC.